Following are 3 T cell receptor beta chains from one sample sequenced in a study of identical twins. One entry per CDR3 protein results from TCRdb running MiXCR on the 5' RACE reads. This table holds around 250,000 distinct CDR3 sequences, roughly 8% found once. The same data also contributed to another study, on yellow fever vaccine responses in identical twins.

Specimen: CD8+ T cells sorted from blood. The receptors originated from a young woman in good health.

This chain uses TRBV5-4 with TRBJ2-5, with D unclear. CDR3 length equals 13 residues. CDR1 and CDR2 (germline): SGHNT, YYREEE (reference sequence). V was cut by 5 bases and J by 5 bases, with 13 bases left in between. CDR3 DNA: TGTGCCAGCAGGTCACTTGCGTTGGAGACCCAGTACTTC. Its protein product is CASRSLALETQYF.

This clonotype was recorded at least ten times. The chain recombines TRBV7-9 with TRBJ2-5, with D possibly matching TRBD1 (6 bases). The CDR3 runs to 15 residues. Trimming stripped 5 bases from V and 2 bases from J, with 15 bases between. The germline CDR1 and CDR2 sequences are SEHNR and FQNEAQ (reference sequence). CDR3 sequence reads: CASSPTGSPQETQYF. As DNA, the CDR3 is TGTGCCAGCAGCCCAACAGGGAGCCCTCAAGAGACCCAGTACTTC. The whole variable domain, filled in from reference TRBV7-9 and TRBJ2-5, reads DTGVSQNPRHKITKRGQNVTFRCDPISEHNRLYWYRQTLGQGPEFLTYFQNEAQLEKSRLLSDRFSAERPKGSFSTLEIQRTEQGDSAMYLCASSPTGSPQETQYFGPGTRLLVL.

The genes are TRBV12-3 or TRBV12-4 and TRBJ2-1, with TRBD2 matching over 8 bases. The CDR3 is 16 residues long. J was trimmed by 4 bases and V by 1 base; bases with no gene match: 6. The CDR3 sequence is CASSLVGLAEYNEQFF. The CDR3 region has the DNA TGTGCCAGCAGTTTAGTAGGACTAGCAGAATACAATGAGCAGTTCTTC.